The 9 T cell receptor beta chains presented below share a single source sample, sequenced in a study of shared clonotypes between healthy human individuals. The repertoire was sequenced with immunoSEQ multiplex PCR; TCRdb's copy has only in-frame clones and lacks some. The sample carries around 510,000 clones, roughly 72% recorded once. Sequences were obtained from PBMCs. The origin of the receptors is a woman aged 40-49 years in good health. Some clones in this sample may be carry-over from other donors' samples.

Turning to this clone: In the same sample, other DNA sequences code for this CDR3. The chain joins TRBV18 to TRBJ2-5; D call uncertain. This CDR3 has 12 amino acids. The V gene's germline CDR1 is KGHSH and CDR2 LQKENI. The V end was cut by 4 bases, the J end by 11 bases, with 14 bases between. The CDR3 here is CASSLSSAEQYF. In DNA, the CDR3 is TGTGCCAGCTCACTGTCATCCGCGGAGCAGTACTTC.

This chain connects TRBV28 to TRBJ2-2; D may be TRBD1 or TRBD2 (5 bases each). Trimming cost V 4 bases and J 3 bases, with 15 bases left between them. The CDR3 extends over 16 amino acids. From germline, CDR1 is MDHEN and CDR2 SYDVKM. The CDR3 reads CASSSIGTADTGELFF. CDR3 DNA sequence: TGTGCCAGCAGTTCCATCGGGACGGCGGACACCGGGGAGCTGTTTTTT.

CDR3 nucleotides: TGCAGCGTAGGGACCGACATAAGCACAGATACGCAGTATTTT. Translated, it gives CSVGTDISTDTQYF. This chain links TRBV29-1 with TRBJ2-3, with D perhaps matching TRBD1 or TRBD2 (5 bases each). The germline V and J ends were trimmed by 6 bases and 0 bases, with 13 bases remaining between them. The CDR3 is 14 amino acids. Germline V gene sequence: CDR1 SQVTM, CDR2 ANQGSEA.

The gene calls are TRBV28 and TRBJ2-6, with 7 bases fitting TRBD1. The germline V gene encodes CDR1 MDHEN and CDR2 SYDVKM. V dropped 10 bases and J dropped 0; count of bases not matched to a gene: 9. The CDR3 has 16 amino acids. CDR3 nucleotides: TGTGCCACCCACAGGGGCCCCATCTCTGGGGCCAACGTCCTGACTTTC. It yields the protein CATHRGPISGANVLTF.

The sample holds one count of this clone. V is TRBV11-3 and J is TRBJ2-7, with 9 bases fitting TRBD1. The CDR3 sequence is 15 residues long. Germline assignment: CDR1 SGHNT and CDR2 YENEEA. The trim removed 5 bases at V and 4 bases at J, leaving 9 bases unmatched. The CDR3 loop reads CASSMGTGNGYEQYF. The DNA of the CDR3 is TGTGCCAGCAGCATGGGGACAGGGAACGGGTACGAGCAGTACTTC.

In the case of this clone: One end of the junction is discordant with germline, which a read error may explain. The chain recombines TRBV11-2 with TRBJ2-7; TRBD1 aligns across 8 bases. Germline V gene sequence: CDR1 SGHAT, CDR2 FQNNGV. The CDR3 length is 15 residues. DNA of the CDR3: TGTGCCAGCAGCGTAGAGCTACAGGGGGTTAGCGAGCAGTACTTC. Residues: CASSVELQGVSEQYF.

This clone was detected only once. Possible read error: a much larger clone is one base away. The rearrangement joins TRBV5-4 to TRBJ1-3; D unclear. Trimming cost V 1 base and J 1 base, with 6 bases left between them. Germline CDR1 is SGHNT and CDR2 is YYREEE (reference sequence). There are 14 residues in the CDR3. CDR3 amino acids: CASSLRGSGNTIYF. The CDR3 region has the DNA TGTGCCAGCAGCTTGCGGGGTTCTGGAAACACCATATATTTT.

The V and J genes are TRBV7-2 and TRBJ2-7, with 8 bases aligning to TRBD1. The CDR3 extends over 15 amino acids. After removal of 5 bases from V and 3 bases from J, the junction contained 9 bases not matched to a gene. Germline V CDR1 and CDR2: SGHTA, FQGNSA. CDR3 DNA: TGTGCCAGCAGCATTGGACAGGGAGCCTTCTACGAGCAGTACTTC. Its translation: CASSIGQGAFYEQYF.

Remarks on this clone: A read error may account for a junction end that differs from germline. Other DNA sequences in the same sample also yield this CDR3. The DNA of the CDR3 is TGCGCCTGGGCCCCGTCCTCTGGAAACACCATATATTTT. Translating it yields CAWAPSSGNTIYF. This chain connects TRBV30 to TRBJ1-3; D ambiguous. The CDR3 loop spans 13 amino acids. Germline V CDR1 and CDR2: GTSNPN, SVGIG (reference sequence).